This T cell receptor (beta chain) emerged from a study of cytomegalovirus exposure and HLA in healthy donors. Use of 60 Vbeta and 13 Jbeta primers characterized the PCR. Clones were read by immunoSEQ multiplex PCR, and TCRdb kept only the in-frame ones, dropping some. The data show about 200,000 clones, around 77% seen once. On this clone: No antigen is known for it.

The CDR3 runs 16 residues. The ends lost 3 bases at V and 2 bases at J; junction bases unmatched: 7. The germline gives CDR1 SGHRS, CDR2 YFSETQ. Regarding the study as a whole: Later on, an analysis found that several of the most significant clusters appeared to be linked to common viral pathogens, which included parvovirus B19. Data from an earlier analysis indicated that most TCR beta V segments were productive either about 90% or about 30% of the time. Cytomegalovirus status, reportedly, was diagnosed with high specificity and sensitivity by the classifier.

The sequence was collected from a woman aged 30 to 39 in good health and CMV-seronegative. J is TRBJ2-5 and V is TRBV5-1; TRBD2 aligns across 10 bases. What was sequenced was PBMCs. The CDR3 protein is CASSSFLAGVQETQYF. In DNA, the CDR3 is TGCGCCAGCAGCTCATTCCTAGCGGGGGTACAAGAGACCCAGTACTTC.